Each of the 5 T cell receptor beta chains below was sequenced from the same sample in a study of T cells in Graves' hyperthyroidism and ophthalmopathy. TCR beta CDR3 regions were amplified from RNA. The HTBI primer set was used in a first-round RT-PCR of the TCR CDR3. TCRdb passed the multiplex PCR reads through MiXCR, listing each CDR3 protein once. This table holds 700,000 or so distinct CDR3 sequences, 16% found once. Sample: blood. These receptors were obtained from a young man with Graves' hyperthyroidism.

This clonotype showed up many times. This chain joins TRBV12-3 or TRBV12-4 and TRBJ2-2, with D maybe TRBD1 (5 bases). V gave up 6 bases and J gave up 5 bases, with 19 bases separating them. The CDR3 totals 16 residues. CDR3 residues: CASSSKQVWDTGELFF. CDR3 nucleotides: TGTGCCAGCAGCTCCAAACAGGTTTGGGATACCGGGGAGCTGTTTTTT.

This clonotype was recorded a few times. The chain carries TRBV19 and TRBJ2-1, with 14 nucleotides matching TRBD2. V lost 5 bases to trimming and J lost 0 bases; unmatched junction nucleotides: 12. The CDR3 is 20 residues long. Germline-derived CDR1 and CDR2 are LNHDA and SQIVND (reference sequence). CDR3 protein: CASSSRGLAGGHSSYNEQFF. The DNA for the CDR3 is TGTGCCAGTAGTTCCCGCGGACTAGCGGGAGGTCACAGCTCCTACAATGAGCAGTTCTTC.

This clonotype appeared a few times. As DNA, the CDR3 is TGTGCCAGCAGCTGGGTCTTCGCTGACCCCTACAATGAGCAGTTCTTC. Its translation: CASSWVFADPYNEQFF. The J gene is TRBJ2-1, the V gene TRBV7-8; D remains unclear. This CDR3 is built from 16 residues. Trimming took 4 bases from V and 2 from J, leaving 15 bases between them. From germline, CDR1 is SGHVS and CDR2 FQNEAQ.

The chain carries TRBV28 and TRBJ1-5; D is uncertain. Looked up from germline, CDR1 is MDHEN and CDR2 is SYDVKM. The CDR3 sequence is 14 residues long. Trimming cost V 6 bases and J 1 base, with 10 bases left between them. CDR3 coding DNA: TGTGCCAGCAGGAGGCCGTGGAGCAATCAGCCCCAGCATTTT. Its translation is CASRRPWSNQPQHF.

This clonotype has at least ten counts. The genes are TRBV27 and TRBJ2-1, with D tentatively TRBD1 or TRBD2 (5 bases each). V gave up 7 bases and J gave up 4 bases, with 20 bases separating them. Looked up from germline, CDR1 is MNHEY and CDR2 is SMNVEV (reference sequence). The CDR3 spans 16 residues. The CDR3 is CASTSLVGPPYNEQFF. The CDR3 DNA reads as TGTGCCAGCACCTCCCTGGTGGGACCTCCTTACAATGAGCAGTTCTTC.